One sample yielded the 32 T cell receptor beta chains listed below, sequenced in a study of OX40 agonist ivuxolimab in advanced cancers. The library was prepared using the immunoSEQ multiplex PCR assay. Entries here come from immuneACCESS through TCRdb and include only in-frame sequences with V and J called. Some clones fail to appear in such tables; in the studies checked, an unresolved V gene covers under half of the shortfall, and the cause of the remainder is unknown. The table for this sample lists under 25,000 clones; 65% to 90% of them were counted only once. The ten largest make up 3% to 3.5% of the sample. The sequencing here drew on CD4+ or CD8+ T cells sorted from blood, taken in a trial of the OX40 agonist ivuxolimab. The source is an adult with an advanced solid tumor such as melanoma, head and neck, liver or kidney cancer.

The rearrangement joins TRBV18 to TRBJ2-5; no reliable D call. There are 13 residues in the CDR3. V was trimmed by 0 bases and J by 9 bases, leaving 11 bases between them. Germline-derived CDR1 and CDR2 are KGHSH and LQKENI. Here the CDR3 DNA reads TGTGCCAGCTCACCACCGGACGTTGGGGCCCAGTACTTC. Encoded protein: CASSPPDVGAQYF. Combining the CDR3 with reference TRBV18 and TRBJ2-5 gives the whole variable domain NAGVMQNPRHLVRRRGQEARLRCSPMKGHSHVYWYRQLPEEGLKFMVYLQKENIIDESGMPKERFSAEFPKEGPSILRIQQVVRGDSAAYFCASSPPDVGAQYFGPGTRLLVL.

This chain uses TRBV2 with TRBJ2-1, with D possibly being TRBD2 (6 bases). The CDR3 totals 14 residues. CDR1 and CDR2 (germline): SNHLY, FYNNEI. The V end lost 10 bases, the J end lost 9 bases, and 22 bases lay between the germline ends. The chain's CDR3 is CANHRDSVRGEQFF. CDR3 nucleotides: TGTGCCAATCACCGGGACTCCGTTCGTGGTGAGCAGTTCTTC.

This clone was seen once. The rearrangement uses TRBV7-9 and TRBJ2-2; 11 bases are shared with TRBD2. Germline V gives CDR1 SEHNR, CDR2 FQNEAQ (reference sequence). The CDR3 extends over 15 amino acids. With 5 bases clipped from V and 5 bases from J, the junction kept 4 bases outside the gene matches. The CDR3 reads CASSPLAGETGELFF. The CDR3 coding sequence is TGTGCCAGCAGCCCACTAGCGGGAGAGACCGGGGAGCTGTTTTTT.

The chain employs TRBV27 and TRBJ2-7, with 9 bases identical to TRBD1. V was pared by 6 bases and J by 3 bases, with 6 bases of the junction left unmatched. CDR3 length equals 14 residues. Germline loops: CDR1 MNHEY, CDR2 SMNVEV (reference sequence). CDR3 protein: CASSRDRVDYEQYF. CDR3 coding DNA: TGTGCCAGCAGCCGGGACAGGGTGGACTACGAGCAGTACTTC.

V is TRBV6-1 and J is TRBJ1-1, with a tentative D call TRBD1 (5 bases). This CDR3 comprises 14 residues. CDR1 MNHNS and CDR2 SASEGT come from the germline V gene. Trimming pared 11 bases from V and 0 bases from J, leaving 16 bases between. CDR3 region: CASRGQILNTEAFF. CDR3 nucleotides: TGTGCCTCGAGGGGCCAGATTTTGAACACTGAAGCTTTCTTT.

V is TRBV5-4 and J is TRBJ2-5; D might be TRBD2 (7 bases). This CDR3 contains 15 residues. The germline CDR1 and CDR2 sequences are SGHNT and YYREEE (reference sequence). The germline V and J ends were trimmed by 4 bases and 5 bases, with 18 bases remaining between them. The CDR3 DNA reads as TGTGCCAGCAGCCCGGGGGGCCTAGGGCGGGAGACCCAGTACTTC. Protein sequence: CASSPGGLGRETQYF.

The V gene is TRBV19, the J gene TRBJ2-7; tentatively, D is TRBD2 (6 bases). Trimming left V 8 bases short and J 0 bases short, with 8 bases between. The CDR3 extends over 12 amino acids. CDR1 is LNHDA, CDR2 SQIVND, per germline (reference sequence). CDR3 residues: CASRGNSYEQYF. For the CDR3, the DNA is TGTGCCAGTCGGGGGAACTCCTACGAGCAGTACTTC.

The J gene is TRBJ1-2, the V gene TRBV5-4; 9 nucleotides align to TRBD1. Trimming took 2 bases from V and 5 from J; bases not matched to a gene: 7. Germline V CDR1 and CDR2: SGHNT, YYREEE (reference sequence). The CDR3 sequence is 15 residues long. The CDR3 region is CASSLQGAKGYGYTF. The CDR3 nucleotides read TGTGCCAGCAGCTTACAGGGGGCGAAAGGATATGGCTACACCTTC.

This rearrangement joins TRBV7-9 to TRBJ2-1, with 14 bases fitting TRBD2. There are 17 residues in the CDR3. Germline CDR1 and CDR2: SEHNR and FQNEAQ (reference sequence). J gave up 2 bases and V 5 bases, and 5 bases lay outside the gene matches. CDR3 nucleotide sequence: TGTGCCAGCAGCAGACCGGGACTAGCGGGGGCCTACAATGAGCAGTTCTTC. Translated: CASSRPGLAGAYNEQFF.

This chain connects TRBV5-4 to TRBJ2-7, with 9 bases fitting TRBD1. J gave up 2 bases and V 4 bases, and 13 bases lay outside the gene matches. Germline CDR1 SGHNT, CDR2 YYREEE (reference sequence). The CDR3 has 17 residues. CDR3 region: CASSRTGVDLRAYEQYF. CDR3 DNA: TGTGCCAGCAGCCGGACAGGGGTCGACCTTCGGGCCTACGAGCAGTACTTC.

In its sample, this clone was seen a few times. This sequence joins TRBV6-1 and TRBJ1-1, with D uncertain. V shed 6 bases and J shed 1 base, with 12 bases lying between them. Germline values: CDR1 MNHNS, CDR2 SASEGT. This CDR3 has 14 residues. CDR3 sequence reads: CASRSDMQNTEAFF. Written as DNA, the CDR3 is TGTGCCAGCAGATCCGACATGCAGAACACTGAAGCTTTCTTT.

V usage is TRBV7-7 and J usage is TRBJ2-1; no reliable D call. Trimming left V 2 bases short and J 11 bases short, with 13 bases between. The germline V gene has CDR1 SSHAT and CDR2 FNYEAQ (reference sequence). CDR3 size: 13 residues. CDR3 sequence: CASSLSLSEKQFF. The CDR3 nucleotides are TGTGCCAGCAGCTTATCTCTGTCGGAGAAGCAGTTCTTC.

The gene calls are TRBV14 and TRBJ2-1; TRBD1 or TRBD2 may be the D gene (5 bases each). From germline, CDR1 is SGHDN and CDR2 FVKESK. CDR3 length: 15 amino acids. Trimming stripped 4 bases from V and 2 bases from J, with 12 bases between. CDR3 protein: CASSLGTAAYNEQFF. The DNA for the CDR3 is TGTGCCAGCAGCCTCGGGACCGCGGCCTACAATGAGCAGTTCTTC.

This clone was detected a few times. The rearrangement links TRBV29-1 to TRBJ2-5; 11 bases line up with TRBD2. V lost 8 bases to trimming and J lost 5 bases; unmatched junction nucleotides: 7. The CDR3 runs 13 residues. Germline CDR1 reads SQVTM; CDR2 reads ANQGSEA. As DNA, the CDR3 is TGCAGCTATGACCGGACTAGCGGGGAGACCCAGTACTTC. Its protein product is CSYDRTSGETQYF. The whole variable domain, filled in from reference TRBV29-1 and TRBJ2-5, reads SAVISQKPSRDICQRGTSLTIQCQVDSQVTMMFWYRQQPGQSLTLIATANQGSEATYESGFVIDKFPISRPNLTFSTLTVSNMSPEDSSIYLCSYDRTSGETQYFGPGTRLLVL.

The gene calls are TRBV6-5 and TRBJ1-1, with 10 bases lining up with TRBD1. Unmatched junction bases numbered 4, after V lost 7 bases and J lost 2 bases. Germline-derived CDR1 and CDR2 are MNHEY and SVGAGI. The CDR3 sequence is 14 residues long. In DNA form, the CDR3 reads TGTGCCAGCACCCTGACAGGGGGCAACACTGAAGCTTTCTTT. This encodes CASTLTGGNTEAFF.

V is TRBV5-1 and J is TRBJ2-5, with 7 bases identical to TRBD2. Germline values: CDR1 SGHRS, CDR2 YFSETQ. V shed 5 bases and J 4 bases; nucleotides not matched to a gene: 17. The CDR3 spans 17 residues. The CDR3 spells CASRPGAGGSGGETQYF. DNA for the CDR3: TGCGCCAGCAGACCTGGGGCTGGCGGGAGTGGGGGAGAGACCCAGTACTTC.

The chain links TRBV19 to TRBJ1-2, with D uncertain. V dropped 5 bases and J dropped 8 bases, with 12 bases sitting between them. The CDR3 covers 12 residues. Germline lookup yields CDR1 LNHDA and CDR2 SQIVND (reference sequence). The CDR3 spells CASSLRGRGYTF. Written as DNA, the CDR3 is TGTGCCAGTAGTCTTCGAGGGAGAGGCTACACCTTC.

The chain couples TRBV27 to TRBJ1-1; D perhaps matches TRBD1 (6 bases). The CDR3 extends over 15 amino acids. V lost 5 bases and J 2 bases, leaving 15 bases between the germline ends. The germline CDR1 and CDR2 sequences are MNHEY and SMNVEV (reference sequence). DNA of the CDR3: TGTGCCAGCAGTCCCTCCCACAGGGAAAACACTGAAGCTTTCTTT. Translating it yields CASSPSHRENTEAFF.

This clone was found a few times. V is TRBV11-2 and J is TRBJ1-3, with TRBD1 identical over 7 bases. The junction had 7 bases not matched to a gene; V was cut back by 4 bases and J by 4 bases. The V gene's germline CDR1 is SGHAT and CDR2 FQNNGV. CDR3 length: 15 amino acids. In DNA, the CDR3 is TGTGCCAGCAGCTCCGCAGCGACAGGGGGAAACACCATATATTTT. This sequence encodes CASSSAATGGNTIYF.

The CDR3 region is CASSLKLAGAADTQYF. CDR3 coding DNA: TGTGCCAGCAGCTTAAAACTAGCGGGAGCGGCAGATACGCAGTATTTT. This sequence joins TRBV7-3 and TRBJ2-3; 11 nucleotides align to TRBD2. The length of the CDR3 is 16 residues. The trim removed 1 base at V and 4 bases at J, leaving 4 bases unmatched. The V gene's germline CDR1 is SGHTA and CDR2 FQGTGA.

The J gene is TRBJ2-7, the V gene TRBV6-5; 8 nucleotides line up with TRBD1. V was pared by 6 bases and J by 9 bases, with 7 bases of the junction left unmatched. The CDR3 spans 12 residues. From germline, CDR1 is MNHEY and CDR2 SVGAGI. The CDR3 here is CASSNTGGRQYF. The CDR3 DNA follows: TGTGCCAGCAGCAACACAGGGGGGCGGCAGTACTTC.

The gene calls are TRBV7-6 and TRBJ1-3; D gene ambiguous. This CDR3 is built from 13 residues. V lost 3 bases, J lost 1 base, and 4 bases lay in between. The germline V gene encodes CDR1 SGHVS and CDR2 FNYEAQ. CDR3 coding DNA: TGTGCCAGCAGCTTGGGTTCTGGAAACACCATATATTTT. Translation: CASSLGSGNTIYF.

The V gene is TRBV6-6, the J gene TRBJ2-7; D is ambiguous. V gave up 0 bases and J gave up 1 base, with 7 bases separating them. Germline CDR1 MNHNY, CDR2 SVGAGI (reference sequence). CDR3 length: 14 residues. The CDR3 here is CASSYSWQSYEQYF. For the CDR3, the DNA is TGTGCCAGCAGTTACTCGTGGCAGTCCTACGAGCAGTACTTC.

The chain employs TRBV7-2 and TRBJ2-2; 8 bases map to TRBD1. The V and J ends lost 1 base and 6 bases, in that order; junction bases with no gene match: 7. This CDR3 is 16 amino acids long. Germline CDR1 reads SGHTA; CDR2 reads FQGNSA. CDR3 sequence: CASSLGRTGFSGELFF. The CDR3 DNA reads as TGTGCCAGCAGCTTAGGCCGGACAGGGTTCTCCGGGGAGCTGTTTTTT.

The V call is TRBV18, the J call TRBJ2-5; D remains unclear. The CDR3 loop spans 13 amino acids. Looked up from germline, CDR1 is KGHSH and CDR2 is LQKENI. V lost 1 base to trimming and J lost 3 bases, with 6 bases between them. CDR3 DNA: TGTGCCAGCTCACCACAGTGGGAAGAGACCCAGTACTTC. It encodes CASSPQWEETQYF.

The gene calls are TRBV7-2 and TRBJ1-5; D not resolved. There are 14 residues in the CDR3. Germline V gene data show CDR1 as SGHTA and CDR2 as FQGNSA. V lost 2 bases and J lost 6, with 11 bases in between. CDR3 sequence: CASSLLGVGQPQHF. CDR3 nucleotide sequence: TGTGCCAGCAGCTTACTGGGAGTGGGTCAGCCCCAGCATTTT.

The V gene is TRBV4-1, the J gene TRBJ1-1, with D possibly being TRBD1 (5 bases). Per the germline V gene, CDR1 is MGHRA and CDR2 is YSYEKL. Between the trimmed V and J ends, which lost 0 bases and 5 bases, there was a span of 16 bases. The CDR3 contains 16 residues. CDR3 residues: CASSQDPWQGGTEAFF. The CDR3 bases are TGCGCCAGCAGCCAAGATCCTTGGCAGGGTGGGACTGAAGCTTTCTTT.

The J gene is TRBJ2-5, the V gene TRBV12-5, with 8 bases aligning to TRBD1. V was clipped by 2 bases and J by 4 bases; unmatched bases: 9. Per germline, CDR1 LGHNT and CDR2 FRNRAP. CDR3 length equals 16 residues. CDR3 loop: CASGLTSGQGGETQYF. The CDR3 nucleotides are TGTGCTAGTGGTTTGACCAGTGGACAGGGCGGAGAGACCCAGTACTTC.

The V gene is TRBV7-8, the J gene TRBJ2-2; D perhaps matches TRBD2 (6 bases). Germline values: CDR1 SGHVS, CDR2 FQNEAQ. CDR3 size: 15 residues. V was clipped by 2 bases and J by 4 bases, with 11 bases between them. DNA for the CDR3: TGTGCCAGCAGCTTAAGGGACTTTTCCACCGGGGAGCTGTTTTTT. Amino acid sequence: CASSLRDFSTGELFF. Using reference TRBV7-8 and TRBJ2-2 for the parts outside the CDR3, the full variable domain is GAGVSQSPRYKVAKRGQDVALRCDPISGHVSLFWYQQALGQGPEFLTYFQNEAQLDKSGLPSDRFFAERPEGSVSTLKIQRTQQEDSAVYLCASSLRDFSTGELFFGEGSRLTVL.

This chain uses TRBV28 with TRBJ2-1; 10 positions match TRBD2. Germline loops: CDR1 MDHEN, CDR2 SYDVKM. Trimming at V came to 5 bases and at J to 1 base, leaving 11 bases not matched to a gene. The CDR3 loop spans 18 amino acids. CDR3 region: CASSRLAGVARSYNEQFF. In nucleotides, the CDR3 is TGTGCCAGCAGTCGACTAGCGGGCGTCGCGCGTTCCTACAATGAGCAGTTCTTC.

A few counts support this clone. J is TRBJ2-7 and V is TRBV19; D is uncertain. This CDR3 contains 13 residues. Trimming removed 0 bases from V and 3 bases from J, with 6 bases in between. Germline loops: CDR1 LNHDA, CDR2 SQIVND (reference sequence). This CDR3 reads CASSIEPLYEQYF. The CDR3, as DNA: TGTGCCAGTAGTATAGAACCCCTCTACGAGCAGTACTTC.

The chain employs TRBV11-2 and TRBJ1-4; 12 nucleotides line up with TRBD1. This CDR3 has 14 residues. V shed 3 bases and J 8 bases; nucleotides not matched to a gene: 1. The germline CDR1 and CDR2 sequences are SGHAT and FQNNGV. Here the CDR3 reads CASSLGQGAEKLFF. In DNA, the CDR3 is TGTGCCAGCAGCTTGGGACAGGGGGCCGAAAAACTGTTTTTT.